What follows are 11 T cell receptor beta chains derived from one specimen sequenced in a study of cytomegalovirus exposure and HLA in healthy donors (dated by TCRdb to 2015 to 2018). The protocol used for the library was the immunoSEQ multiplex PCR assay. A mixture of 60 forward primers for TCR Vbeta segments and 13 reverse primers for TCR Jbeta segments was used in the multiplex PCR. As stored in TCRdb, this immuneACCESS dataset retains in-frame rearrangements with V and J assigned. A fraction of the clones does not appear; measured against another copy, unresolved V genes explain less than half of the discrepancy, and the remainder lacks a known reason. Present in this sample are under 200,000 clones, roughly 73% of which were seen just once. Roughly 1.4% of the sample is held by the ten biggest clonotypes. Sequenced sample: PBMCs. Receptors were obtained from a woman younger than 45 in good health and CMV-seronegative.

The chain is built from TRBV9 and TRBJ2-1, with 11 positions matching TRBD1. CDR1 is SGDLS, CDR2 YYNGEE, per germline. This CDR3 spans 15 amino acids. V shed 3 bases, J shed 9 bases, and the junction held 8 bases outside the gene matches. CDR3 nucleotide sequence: TGTGCCAGCAGCGAGGACAGGGGGCTTCAGGGTGAGCAGTTCTTC. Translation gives CASSEDRGLQGEQFF. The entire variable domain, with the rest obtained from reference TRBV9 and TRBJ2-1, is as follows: DSGVTQTPKHLITATGQRVTLRCSPRSGDLSVYWYQQSLDQGLQFLIQYYNGEERAKGNILERFSAQQFPDLHSELNLSSLELGDSALYFCASSEDRGLQGEQFFGPGTRLTVL.

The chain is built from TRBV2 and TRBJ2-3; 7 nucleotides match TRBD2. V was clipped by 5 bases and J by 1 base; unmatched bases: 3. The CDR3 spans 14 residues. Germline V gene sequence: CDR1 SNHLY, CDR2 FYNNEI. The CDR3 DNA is TGTGCCAGCAGTAAGAGCGGGGGCACAGATACGCAGTATTTT. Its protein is CASSKSGGTDTQYF.

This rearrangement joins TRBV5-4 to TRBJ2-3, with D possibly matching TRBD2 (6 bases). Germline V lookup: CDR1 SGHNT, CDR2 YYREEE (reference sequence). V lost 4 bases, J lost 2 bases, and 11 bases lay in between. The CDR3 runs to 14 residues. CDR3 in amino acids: CASSRGLSTDTQYF. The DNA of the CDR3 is TGTGCCAGCAGCCGGGGACTCTCCACAGATACGCAGTATTTT.

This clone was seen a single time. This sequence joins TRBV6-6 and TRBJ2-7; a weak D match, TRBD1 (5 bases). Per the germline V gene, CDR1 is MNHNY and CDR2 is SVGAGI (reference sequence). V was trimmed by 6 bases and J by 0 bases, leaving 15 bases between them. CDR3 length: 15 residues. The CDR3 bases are TGTGCCAGCAGCTCCCTACAGGATTCCTCCTACGAGCAGTACTTC. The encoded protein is CASSSLQDSSYEQYF.

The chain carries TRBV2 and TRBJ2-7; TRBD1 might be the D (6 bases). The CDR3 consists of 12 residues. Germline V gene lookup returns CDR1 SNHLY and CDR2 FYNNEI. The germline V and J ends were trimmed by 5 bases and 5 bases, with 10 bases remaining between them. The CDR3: CASSLQGNEQYF. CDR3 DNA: TGTGCCAGCAGTCTACAGGGTAACGAGCAGTACTTC.

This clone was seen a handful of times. CDR3 loop: CASSPRGSGNTIYF. The DNA for the CDR3 is TGTGCCAGCAGCCCCAGGGGATCTGGAAACACCATATATTTT. This chain uses TRBV9 with TRBJ1-3, with D possibly matching TRBD1 (6 bases). V lost 4 bases and J 1 base, leaving 9 bases between the germline ends. Germline loops: CDR1 SGDLS, CDR2 YYNGEE. This CDR3 contains 14 residues.

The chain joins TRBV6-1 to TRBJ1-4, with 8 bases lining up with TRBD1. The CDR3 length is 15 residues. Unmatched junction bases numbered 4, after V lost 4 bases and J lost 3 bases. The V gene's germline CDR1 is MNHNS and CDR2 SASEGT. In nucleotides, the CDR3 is TGTGCCAGCAGTGTCCAGACAGGGGCTAATGAAAAACTGTTTTTT. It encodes CASSVQTGANEKLFF.

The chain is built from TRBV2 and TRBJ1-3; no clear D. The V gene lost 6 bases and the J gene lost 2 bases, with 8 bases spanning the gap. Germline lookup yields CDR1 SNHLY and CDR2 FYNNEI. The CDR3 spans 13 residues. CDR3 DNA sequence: TGTGCCAGCAGCAGGACTCCTGGAAACACCATATATTTT. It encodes CASSRTPGNTIYF.

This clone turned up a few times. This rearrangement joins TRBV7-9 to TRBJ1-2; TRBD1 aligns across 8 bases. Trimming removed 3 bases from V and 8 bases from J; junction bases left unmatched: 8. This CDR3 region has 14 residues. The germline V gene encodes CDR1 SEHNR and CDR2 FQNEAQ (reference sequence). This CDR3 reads CASSLYRGERGYTF. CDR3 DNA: TGTGCCAGCAGCTTGTACAGGGGGGAGAGAGGCTACACCTTC.

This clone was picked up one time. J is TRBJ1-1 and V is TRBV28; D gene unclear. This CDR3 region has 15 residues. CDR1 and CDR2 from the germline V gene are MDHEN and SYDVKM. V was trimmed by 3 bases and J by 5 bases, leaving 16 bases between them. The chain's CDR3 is CASSLPRGLGTEAFF. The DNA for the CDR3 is TGTGCCAGCAGTTTGCCCCGAGGGTTGGGGACTGAAGCTTTCTTT.

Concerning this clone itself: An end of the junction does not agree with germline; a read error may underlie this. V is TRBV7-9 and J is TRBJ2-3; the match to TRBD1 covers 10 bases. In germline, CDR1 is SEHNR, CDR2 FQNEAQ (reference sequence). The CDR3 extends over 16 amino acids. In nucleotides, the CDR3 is TGTTCCAGCAGCCGCCGGGACAGGGGAACCACAGATACGCAGTATTTT. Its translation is CSSSRRDRGTTDTQYF.